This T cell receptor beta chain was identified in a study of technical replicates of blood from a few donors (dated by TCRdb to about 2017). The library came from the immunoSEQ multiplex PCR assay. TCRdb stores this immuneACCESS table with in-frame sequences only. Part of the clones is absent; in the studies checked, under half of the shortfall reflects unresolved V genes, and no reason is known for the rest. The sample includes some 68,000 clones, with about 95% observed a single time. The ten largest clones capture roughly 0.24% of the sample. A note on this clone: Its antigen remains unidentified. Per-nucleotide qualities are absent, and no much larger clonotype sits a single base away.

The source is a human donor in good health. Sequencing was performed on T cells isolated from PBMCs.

The CDR3 in this case is CASSERTGAMGYGYTF. The nucleotides are TGTGCCAGCAGTGAACGGACAGGGGCCATGGGCTATGGCTACACCTTC. The chain uses TRBV2 and TRBJ1-2; 9 bases in the junction line up with TRBD1. There are 16 amino acids in the CDR3, from cysteine to phenylalanine inclusive. The sequence is cut down to CDR3 DNA, 48 bases in frame from base 1. V has 2 bases trimmed and J has 4 bases trimmed; junction bases matching no gene number 8. CDR1 and CDR2 are read off the germline V gene as SNHLY and FYNNEI.